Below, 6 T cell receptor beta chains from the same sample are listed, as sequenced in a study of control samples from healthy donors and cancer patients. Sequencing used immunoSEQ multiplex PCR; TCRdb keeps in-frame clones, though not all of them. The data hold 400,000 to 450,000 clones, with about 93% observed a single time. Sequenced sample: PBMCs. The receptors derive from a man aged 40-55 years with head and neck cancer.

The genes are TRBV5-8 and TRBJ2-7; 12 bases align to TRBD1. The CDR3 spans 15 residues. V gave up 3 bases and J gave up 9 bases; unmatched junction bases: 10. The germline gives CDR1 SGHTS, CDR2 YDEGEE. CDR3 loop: CASSSDRDRGQLQYF. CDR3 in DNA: TGTGCCAGCAGCTCCGACCGGGACAGGGGGCAATTGCAGTACTTC.

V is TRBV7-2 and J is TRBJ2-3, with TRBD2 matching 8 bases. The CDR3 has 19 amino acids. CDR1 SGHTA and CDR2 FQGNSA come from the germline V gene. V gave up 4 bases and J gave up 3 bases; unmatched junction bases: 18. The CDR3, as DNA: TGTGCCAGCAGCTCCAAACAGCGGGGGCCCGTGGCATGGACAGATACGCAGTATTTT. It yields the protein CASSSKQRGPVAWTDTQYF.

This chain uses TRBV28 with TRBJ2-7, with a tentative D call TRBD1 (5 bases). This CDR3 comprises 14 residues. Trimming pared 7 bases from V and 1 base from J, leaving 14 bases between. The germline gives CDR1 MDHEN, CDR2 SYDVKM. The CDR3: CASNESGSSYEQYF. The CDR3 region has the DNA TGTGCCAGCAATGAATCAGGGTCGTCCTACGAGCAGTACTTC.

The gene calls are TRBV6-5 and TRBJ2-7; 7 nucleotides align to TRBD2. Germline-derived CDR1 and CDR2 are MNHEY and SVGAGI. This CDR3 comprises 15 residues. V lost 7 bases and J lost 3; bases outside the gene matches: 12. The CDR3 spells CASTGGNIPFYEQYF. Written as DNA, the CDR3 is TGTGCCAGCACCGGGGGGAACATCCCCTTCTACGAGCAGTACTTC.

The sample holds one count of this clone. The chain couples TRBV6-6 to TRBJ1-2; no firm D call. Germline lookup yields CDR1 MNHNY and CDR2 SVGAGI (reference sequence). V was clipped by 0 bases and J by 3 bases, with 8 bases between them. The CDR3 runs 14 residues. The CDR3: CASSYSRPDYGYTF. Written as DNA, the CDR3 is TGTGCCAGCAGTTACTCGAGGCCAGACTATGGCTACACCTTC.

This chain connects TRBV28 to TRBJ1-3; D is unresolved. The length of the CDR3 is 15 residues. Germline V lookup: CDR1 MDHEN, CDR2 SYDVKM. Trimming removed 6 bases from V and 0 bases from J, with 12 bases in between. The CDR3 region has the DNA TGTGCCAGCAGCCATTACCGGGACTCTGGAAACACCATATATTTT. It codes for CASSHYRDSGNTIYF. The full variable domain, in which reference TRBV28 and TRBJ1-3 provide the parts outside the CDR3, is DVKVTQSSRYLVKRTGEKVFLECVQDMDHENMFWYRQDPGLGLRLIYFSYDVKMKEKGDIPEGYSVSREKKERFSLILESASTNQTSMYLCASSHYRDSGNTIYFGEGSWLTVV.